The 10 T cell receptor beta chains below come from one sample, sequenced in a study of blood T cell repertoires in COVID-19. The repertoire was sequenced with immunoSEQ multiplex PCR; TCRdb's copy has only in-frame clones and lacks some. The table has some 100,000 clones, roughly 90% seen once. Sequencing input: peripheral blood. The receptors derive from a man aged 50-59 years with active COVID-19.

This sequence joins TRBV5-1 and TRBJ2-3; TRBD2 matches 8 bases. Germline CDR1 SGHRS, CDR2 YFSETQ. This CDR3 region has 13 residues. V shed 5 bases, J shed 1 base, and the junction held 0 bases outside the gene matches. CDR3 in amino acids: CASRTSGTDTQYF. The CDR3 DNA reads as TGCGCCAGCAGGACTAGCGGCACAGATACGCAGTATTTT.

This clone was seen a single time. In DNA form, the CDR3 reads TGTGCCACCAGTGAGGCCAGGGGGAGCAATCAGCCCCAGCATTTT. Translating it yields CATSEARGSNQPQHF. The rearrangement links TRBV24-1 to TRBJ1-5; 7 bases agree with TRBD1. The CDR3 loop spans 15 amino acids. Germline V gene sequence: CDR1 KGHDR, CDR2 SFDVKD. Unmatched junction bases numbered 3, after V lost 4 bases and J lost 1 base.

The gene calls are TRBV4-1 and TRBJ1-2; 10 bases are shared with TRBD1. CDR3 size: 14 residues. The germline V gene has CDR1 MGHRA and CDR2 YSYEKL. V shed 4 bases, J shed 6 bases, and the junction held 5 bases outside the gene matches. CDR3 residues: CASSPDGTGDGYTF. Here the CDR3 DNA reads TGCGCCAGCAGCCCTGATGGGACAGGGGATGGCTACACCTTC.

This rearrangement joins TRBV5-5 to TRBJ1-5; 7 nucleotides match TRBD1. The germline gives CDR1 SGHKS, CDR2 YYEKEE (reference sequence). The CDR3 covers 15 residues. The junction had 3 bases not matched to a gene; V was cut back by 0 bases and J by 3 bases. The CDR3 coding sequence is TGTGCCAGCAGCTTGGTGGGGACAGACAATCAGCCCCAGCATTTT. It yields the protein CASSLVGTDNQPQHF.

This clone has more than one count but fewer than ten. V and J are TRBV2 and TRBJ1-5; D is possibly TRBD1 (6 bases). CDR3 length: 14 residues. Trimming removed 3 bases at V and 7 bases at J, with 13 bases between. The germline V gene encodes CDR1 SNHLY and CDR2 FYNNEI. The CDR3 DNA sequence: TGTGCCAGCAGTGATGTACAGGGATTACAGCCCCAGCATTTT. Amino acids: CASSDVQGLQPQHF.

V usage is TRBV5-4 and J usage is TRBJ2-7, with TRBD2 identical over 7 bases. Germline V gives CDR1 SGHNT, CDR2 YYREEE (reference sequence). The ends lost 4 bases at V and 7 bases at J; junction bases unmatched: 2. The CDR3 is made up of 11 amino acids. The CDR3 region is CASSRGGEQYV. The CDR3 DNA is TGTGCCAGCAGCCGCGGGGGAGAGCAGTACGTC.

The chain couples TRBV7-2 to TRBJ2-3; 7 nucleotides match TRBD1. The CDR3 has 16 amino acids. Germline assignment: CDR1 SGHTA and CDR2 FQGNSA. V gave up 1 base and J gave up 0 bases; unmatched junction bases: 4. The CDR3 DNA reads TGTGCCAGCAGCTTAGTCGGGACAGCTAGCACAGATACGCAGTATTTT. Its protein product is CASSLVGTASTDTQYF.

The chain couples TRBV7-9 to TRBJ2-5; possibly TRBD2 for D (5 bases). The CDR3 sequence is 15 residues long. Germline V gives CDR1 SEHNR, CDR2 FQNEAQ (reference sequence). CDR3: CVVSVGGLSGETQYF. The CDR3 DNA is TGTGTTGTCAGTGTCGGAGGCCTAAGCGGAGAGACCCAGTACTTC.

CDR3 coding DNA: TGTGCCAGCAGCACCGGACAGGTGGTGAATTCACCCCTCCACTTT. This translates into CASSTGQVVNSPLHF. The chain employs TRBV5-6 and TRBJ1-6, with 7 nucleotides matching TRBD1. CDR1 is SGHDT, CDR2 YYEEEE, per germline. This CDR3 has 15 residues. The V and J ends lost 4 bases and 7 bases, in that order; junction bases with no gene match: 8. The full variable domain, completed using reference TRBV5-6 and TRBJ1-6, is DAGVTQSPTHLIKTRGQQVTLRCSPKSGHDTVSWYQQALGQGPQFIFQYYEEEERQRGNFPDRFSGHQFPNYSSELNVNALLLGDSALYLCASSTGQVVNSPLHFGNGTRLTVT.

V is TRBV11-2 and J is TRBJ1-4; maybe TRBD1 (6 bases). Trimming took off 3 bases at V and 2 bases at J, with 7 bases between the two ends. Germline-derived CDR1 and CDR2 are SGHAT and FQNNGV. The CDR3 covers 14 residues. The CDR3 region has the DNA TGTGCCAGCAGCTTCGGACAGACTAATGAAAAACTGTTTTTT. The encoded protein is CASSFGQTNEKLFF.